This T cell receptor (beta chain) was retrieved from a study of blood T cells in healthy people across ages. Study-wide points: Total diversity from one million sequenced T cells was likely underestimated. Measured against age, TCR beta diversity per million T cells decreased in a roughly linear manner.

A second PCR of 7 to 11 cycles used a sample-barcoded 5' primer and a J-beta primer mix. All samples yielded 2.5 million or more CDR3-containing paired-end reads. A single record per CDR3 protein comes from TCRdb applying MiXCR to the 5' RACE reads. The table lists around 1,600,000 distinct CDR3 sequences, less than 45% of them singletons. The V end was cut by 1 base, the J end by 8 bases, with 13 bases between. The CDR3 runs 14 residues. Germline loops: CDR1 LGHDT, CDR2 YNNKEL (reference sequence). This clonotype came up a few times. Its matching antigen is unknown. The specimen sequenced was blood. The TCR was taken from a woman aged 18-35 years in good health. This rearrangement joins TRBV3-1 to TRBJ2-3, with TRBD2 as a possible D gene (5 bases). The CDR3 region has the DNA TGTGCCAGCAGCCAAGGGAGGTCTCAAGGTACGCAGTATTTT. Protein: CASSQGRSQGTQYF.